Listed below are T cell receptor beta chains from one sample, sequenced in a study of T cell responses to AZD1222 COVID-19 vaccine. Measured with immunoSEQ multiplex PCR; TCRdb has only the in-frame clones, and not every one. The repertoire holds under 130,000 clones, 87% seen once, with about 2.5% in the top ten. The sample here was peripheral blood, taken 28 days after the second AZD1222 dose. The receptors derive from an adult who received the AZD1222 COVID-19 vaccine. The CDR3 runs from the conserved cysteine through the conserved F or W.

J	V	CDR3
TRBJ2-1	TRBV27	CASSSFTGTSGSYEQFF
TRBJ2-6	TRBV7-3	CASGHPQGSGANVLTF
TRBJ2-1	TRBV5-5	CASSPTGEDEQFF
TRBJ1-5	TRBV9	CASSVGSNQPQHF
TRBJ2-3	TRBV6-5	CASKLAGGVDTQYF
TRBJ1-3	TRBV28	CARTYRASSGNTIYF
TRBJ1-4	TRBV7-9	CASSLGTVEKLFF
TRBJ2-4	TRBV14	CASSQERRAKNIQYF
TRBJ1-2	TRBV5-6	CASSDPTGSDGYTF
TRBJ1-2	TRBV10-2	CASSESGEQGYTF